This T cell receptor beta chain was identified during a study of T cell repertoires in cytomegalovirus infection. Study-wide context: Peptides in the study included HLA-C-restricted and HLA-B-restricted CMV epitopes. CMV infection together with matching HLA type was indicated by public TCR beta signatures.

On this clonotype itself: Its antigen is currently unknown.

Notes on the study in general: Clonotype analysis showed dominance of the ex vivo response by HLA-C-restricted CMV-specific TCR beta clonotypes.

TCRdb redid the calling of the reads with MiXCR, one entry per CDR3 protein. The sample includes about 700,000 distinct CDR3 sequences, about 30% of them seen just once. The length of the CDR3 is 14 residues. V lost 2 bases and J 5 bases, leaving 12 bases between the germline ends. In germline, CDR1 is MGHDK, CDR2 SYGVNS. The chain links TRBV25-1 to TRBJ1-1; maybe TRBD1 (5 bases). The source was cultured PBMCs, collected from culture after CMV antigen stimulation. This sequence originates from a human donor in good health (CMV status not recorded). Some clones in this sample may be carry-over from other donors' samples. The CDR3 protein is CASSEGQGSTEAFF. The CDR3 DNA reads as TGTGCCAGCAGTGAAGGTCAGGGTTCGACTGAAGCTTTCTTT.